Listed below are T cell receptor beta chains from one sample, sequenced in a study of post-analysis software for immune sequencing data. TCRdb fed the PCR reads into MiXCR, producing one record per CDR3 protein. The profile shows roughly 800,000 distinct CDR3 sequences, 46% of them singletons. Sequenced material: blood. Every receptor here comes from a girl aged 5 to 17 with multiple sclerosis. Both conserved end residues are part of each CDR3. D genes are given only for firm matches. Clone size, where shown, is once, few, many, or a class for clones that have expanded.

j_gene	v_gene	abundance	d_gene	CDR3nt	CDR3aa
TRBJ1-1	TRBV7-2	few	.	TGTGCCAGCAGCTCCCAGAACACTGAAGCTTTCTTT	CASSSQNTEAFF
TRBJ2-3	TRBV24-1	.	.	TGTGCCACCAGTGAATCGGTTAGGTCTGGAGATACGCAGTATTTT	CATSESVRSGDTQYF
TRBJ1-1	TRBV6-5	.	.	TGTGCCAGCAGCCTGAGACAAGGTGACTGTTTTCAAGCTTTCTTT	CASSLRQGDCFQAFF
TRBJ1-2	TRBV12-5	.	TRBD1	TGTGCTAGTGGTTTTTGGGACAGTCCCACGAATGGCTACACCTTC	CASGFWDSPTNGYTF
TRBJ2-1	TRBV7-2	.	TRBD1	TGTGCCAGCAGCCTCCGGACCGGGACAGGGGGCGCTGAGCAGTTCTTC	CASSLRTGTGGAEQFF
TRBJ2-7	TRBV12-3/TRBV12-4	few	.	TGTGCCAGCAGTGCTCGAGACAGACCCTACGAGCAGTACTTC	CASSARDRPYEQYF
TRBJ1-1	TRBV7-9	.	.	TGTGCCAGCAGCTTATGGCAGGGATTGACTGAAGCTTTCTTT	CASSLWQGLTEAFF
TRBJ1-6	TRBV10-1	.	TRBD1	TGCGCCAGCAGTGTTGACAGGGTCGGATCACCCCTCCACTTT	CASSVDRVGSPLHF
TRBJ2-5	TRBV10-3	.	.	TGTGCCATCAGGGGGGACGGACCAAGAAGGGAGACCCAGTACTTC	CAIRGDGPRRETQYF
TRBJ2-7	TRBV12-3/TRBV12-4	.	TRBD2	TGTGCCAGCGTGTCGAGCGGGAGCCCCGAGCAGTACTTC	CASVSSGSPEQYF
TRBJ2-7	TRBV6-1	.	TRBD2	TGTGCCAGCAGTGAGGGGCTAGCGGGAGGGAGCTACGAGCAGTACTTC	CASSEGLAGGSYEQYF
TRBJ2-1	TRBV6-1	.	.	TGTGCCAGCAACAAGAAGGCGCAGTTCTTC	CASNKKAQFF
TRBJ2-7	TRBV7-9	.	.	TGTGCCGGCACAGGTTCCTACGAGCAGTACTTC	CAGTGSYEQYF
TRBJ2-7	TRBV7-2	.	.	TGTGCCAGCAGCTTAGCGTTGTCAGCCTACGAGCAGTACTTC	CASSLALSAYEQYF
TRBJ1-6	TRBV25-1	few	.	TGTGCCAGCAGACTTGACAGGTCCAATTCACCCCTCCACTTT	CASRLDRSNSPLHF
TRBJ2-4	TRBV13	few	.	TGTGCCAGCAGCCCCAGGGGAGGGAACATTCAGTACTTC	CASSPRGGNIQYF